The entry that follows covers one TCR beta chain sequence. Original analysis: The assay estimated nucleated cells by amplifying reference gene primers. Profiling relied on immunoSEQ multiplex PCR, and the TCRdb table lists in-frame clones only, not all of them. The DNA gave D and trimming, while V, J and clone size come from that table. Of 45,000 or so clones in the sample, approximately 86% are singletons; the top ten hold around 4.6%. This sample was taken from a study of blood T cell repertoires in COVID-19. At the level of the study: Acute and convalescent COVID-19 samples came from the United States, Italy and Spain. T cells, B-cell-depleted T cells, or PBMCs supplied cDNA or gDNA.

The CDR3 is 15 residues long. In germline, CDR1 is SGHAT, CDR2 FQNNGV. V shed 1 base, J shed 9 bases, and the junction held 6 bases outside the gene matches. The chain has TRBV11-2 and TRBJ2-1, with 10 bases aligning to TRBD2. This sequence originates from a man aged 35 to 55 with active COVID-19. What was sequenced was peripheral blood. CDR3 DNA sequence: TGTGCCAGCAGCTTAGGGACTAGCGGCCTAAGTGAGCAGTTCTTC. Protein: CASSLGTSGLSEQFF.